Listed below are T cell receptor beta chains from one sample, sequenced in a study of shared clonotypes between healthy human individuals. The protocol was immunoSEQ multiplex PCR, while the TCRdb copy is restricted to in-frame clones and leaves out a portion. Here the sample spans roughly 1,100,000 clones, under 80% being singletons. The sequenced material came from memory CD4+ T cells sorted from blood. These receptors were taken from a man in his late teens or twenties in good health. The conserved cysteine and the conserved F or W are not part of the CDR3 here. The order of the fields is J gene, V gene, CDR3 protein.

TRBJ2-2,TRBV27,ASQFGSNTGELF
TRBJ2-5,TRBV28,ASSPSGSPETQY
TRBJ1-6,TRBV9,ASSARDRGNSPLH
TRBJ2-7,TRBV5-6,ASSFLRAGGPNEQY
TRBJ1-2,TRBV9,ASSVATGGRGGYT
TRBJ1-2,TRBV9,ASRTGGGYGYT
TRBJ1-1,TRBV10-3,AISELQGNTEAF
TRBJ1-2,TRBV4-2,ASSQGVGGGEANYGYT
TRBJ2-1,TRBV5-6,ASSSDRGLYNEQF
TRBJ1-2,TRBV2,ASQRTENYGYT
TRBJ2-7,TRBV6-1,ASQVTGAYEQY
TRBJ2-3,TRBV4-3,ASSPGITYSDTQY
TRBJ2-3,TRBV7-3,ASSRLAGGLADTQY
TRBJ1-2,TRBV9,ASSVVGGGYGYT
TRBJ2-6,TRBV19,ASSIVEGRTGANVLT
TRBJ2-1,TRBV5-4,ASSLAGAPGYNEQF
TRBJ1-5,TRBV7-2,ASSLSSRVANQPQH
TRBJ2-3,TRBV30,AWRQRGSMVTQY
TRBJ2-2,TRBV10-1,ASKDGGTETGELF
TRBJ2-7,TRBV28,ASSPRASRGYEQY
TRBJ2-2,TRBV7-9,ASSLVRQGAGELF
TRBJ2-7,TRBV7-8,ASSLVQGALYEQY
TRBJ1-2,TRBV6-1,ASILITRAGYGYT